This paragraph covers one T cell receptor (beta chain) sequence. The antigen remains undetermined. These data belong to a study of T cell responses to AZD1222 COVID-19 vaccine. General observations from the study: Donors skewed white British and female; clonal diversity was possibly underestimated. There were repertoire samples only from the period after the peak T cell response. There were vaccine-associated CD4 TCRs across spike, dominant at 160-218 and 743-854.

The protocol was immunoSEQ multiplex PCR, while the TCRdb copy is restricted to in-frame clones and leaves out a portion. The sample gives about 56,000 clones, 75% to 90% of which show up once; less than 15% is in the top ten. The sequencing here drew on peripheral blood, taken on day 0 of AZD1222 vaccination. This receptor was identified in an adult in good health.

The CDR3 DNA reads TGTGCCAGTAGTACTTGGACAGGGGGCGGTCCGGGCTACGAGCAGTACTTC. Amino acid sequence: CASSTWTGGGPGYEQYF. The chain recombines TRBV19 with TRBJ2-7, with 11 bases lining up with TRBD1. The CDR3 is 17 residues long. Germline assignment: CDR1 LNHDA and CDR2 SQIVND (reference sequence). Germline trimming cut 4 bases from V and 3 bases from J; bases unmatched to any gene: 11. Supplemented by reference TRBV19 and TRBJ2-7, the full variable domain reads DGGITQSPKYLFRKEGQNVTLSCEQNLNHDAMYWYRQDPGQGLRLIYYSQIVNDFQKGDIAEGYSVSREKKESFPLTVTSAQKNPTAFYLCASSTWTGGGPGYEQYFGPGTRLTVT.